This record looks at one T cell receptor beta chain sequence and its context. Per the germline V gene, CDR1 is SNHLY and CDR2 is FYNNEI. The V gene end was trimmed by 9 bases and the J gene end by 1 base; junction bases not matched to a gene: 2. The CDR3 runs 12 residues. Cohorts were based on clinical histories the participants reported. The data derive from a study of blood T cell repertoires in COVID-19. Overall study: The cDNA or gDNA used as material had been derived from T cells, B-cell-depleted T cells, or PBMCs.

Assay: immunoSEQ multiplex PCR; the TCRdb copy retains only in-frame clones and omits some. This table holds hundreds of thousands of clones, more than 75% found once. The chain employs TRBV2 and TRBJ2-7, with 8 positions matching TRBD1. The sequencing input was PBMCs or T cells enriched from blood (not recorded which). This clonotype originated in a man aged 18 to 30 who had recovered from COVID-19. The CDR3 DNA follows: TGTGCCAGTGGGGACAGGTCCTACGAGCAGTACTTC. This gives the protein CASGDRSYEQYF.